These 9 T cell receptor beta chains were sequenced from one sample in a study of T cells in Graves' hyperthyroidism and ophthalmopathy. TCR beta CDR3 regions were amplified from RNA. An initial round of RT-PCR targeting the TCR CDR3 relied on the HTBI primer set. TCRdb re-analysed the multiplex PCR reads in MiXCR, keeping a single row per CDR3 protein. Of about 600,000 distinct CDR3 sequences in the sample, around 16% were seen once. The source material was blood. These TCRs come from a woman between 40 and 55 years old with Graves' ophthalmopathy.

This clonotype was recorded at least ten times. This chain connects TRBV12-3 or TRBV12-4 to TRBJ2-3, with D tentatively TRBD1 or TRBD2 (5 bases each). Trimming stripped 6 bases from V and 2 bases from J, with 15 bases between. The CDR3 covers 15 residues. The CDR3 spells CASRRTGRFTDTQYF. The CDR3 DNA is TGTGCCAGCAGGCGAACGGGACGGTTCACAGATACGCAGTATTTT.

This clonotype was seen at least ten times. The rearrangement uses TRBV11-2 and TRBJ2-7; D remains ambiguous. The CDR3 extends over 15 amino acids. The germline V gene has CDR1 SGHAT and CDR2 FQNNGV. Trimming stripped 4 bases from V and 2 bases from J, with 15 bases between. The CDR3 sequence is CASSSPRFATYEQYF. The CDR3 coding sequence is TGTGCCAGCAGCTCACCTCGATTTGCAACCTACGAGCAGTACTTC.

This clonotype appeared many times. The chain is built from TRBV2 and TRBJ1-2; D possibly corresponds to TRBD1 (5 bases). Trimming shortened V by 5 bases and J by 8 bases, and 15 bases separated the two germline ends. The germline V gene encodes CDR1 SNHLY and CDR2 FYNNEI. The CDR3 has 13 amino acids. Written as DNA, the CDR3 is TGTGCCAGCAGTAGGCGGCAGGGCGAAGGCTACACCTTC. Translating it yields CASSRRQGEGYTF.

There are many counts of this clonotype. This could be a read error, since a much larger clone is one nucleotide away. The V and J genes are TRBV7-8 and TRBJ2-5, with unresolved D. CDR3 length equals 11 residues. Germline V gene lookup returns CDR1 SGHVS and CDR2 FQNEAQ. The CDR3 loop reads CASNLMETQYF. In nucleotides, the CDR3 is TGTGCCAGCAACTTAATGGAGACCCAGTACTTC.

This clonotype was seen more than once but under ten times. The chain links TRBV6-4 to TRBJ2-7; 8 nucleotides agree with TRBD1. This CDR3 is built from 14 residues. Unmatched junction bases numbered 4, after V lost 2 bases and J lost 4 bases. The V gene's germline CDR1 is MRHNA and CDR2 SNTAGT. The CDR3 region is CASSDPTGVYEQYF. CDR3 nucleotides: TGTGCCAGCAGTGACCCGACAGGGGTATACGAGCAGTACTTC.

With respect to this clonotype: A much bigger clone sits one base away, suggesting this may be a read error. This chain uses TRBV6-9 with TRBJ2-7; D tentatively fits TRBD1 or TRBD2 (5 bases each). Germline V CDR1 and CDR2: MNHGY, SVAAGI. The length of the CDR3 is 12 residues. Trimming removed 4 bases at V and 3 bases at J, with 7 bases between. The CDR3 protein is CASSWGYYEQYF. The CDR3 DNA is TGTGCCAGCAGTTGGGGGTACTACGAGCAGTACTTC.

This clonotype was detected only a few times. The V and J genes are TRBV7-2 and TRBJ2-1, with no clear D. Between the trimmed V and J ends, which lost 5 bases and 10 bases, there was a span of 24 bases. There are 16 residues in the CDR3. Germline CDR1 is SGHTA and CDR2 is FQGNSA. This CDR3 reads CASSLTLGSLLLEQFF. CDR3 coding DNA: TGTGCCAGCAGCCTAACCTTGGGGTCTCTCTTGCTAGAGCAGTTCTTC.

For the CDR3, the DNA is TGTGCCAGCAGTGAAATGCAGGGGCGGAATTCACCCCTCCACTTT. It is translated as CASSEMQGRNSPLHF. The chain links TRBV2 to TRBJ1-6, with D perhaps TRBD1 (6 bases). The CDR3 has 15 amino acids. V was clipped by 2 bases and J by 7 bases, with 12 bases between them. Germline CDR1 SNHLY, CDR2 FYNNEI.

The chain joins TRBV12-3 or TRBV12-4 to TRBJ2-7; the D gene is possibly TRBD2 (6 bases). Trimming stripped 6 bases from V and 0 bases from J, with 9 bases between. This CDR3 region has 13 residues. CDR3 nucleotide sequence: TGTGCCAGCAGGCGGGACGTCTCCTACGAGCAGTACTTC. The encoded protein is CASRRDVSYEQYF.